This section outlines one T cell receptor (beta chain) sequence together with its context. This sample stems from a study of blood T cell repertoires in COVID-19. Germline-derived CDR1 and CDR2 are MNHNS and SASEGT. V shed 3 bases and J shed 1 base, with 9 bases lying between them. The CDR3 contains 14 residues. As processed by the authors: The authors estimated nucleated cell counts from reference gene primer amplification. Libraries were prepared by immunoSEQ multiplex PCR; TCRdb keeps only in-frame clonotypes and omits some of them. The DNA was the basis for D and trimming; V, J and clone size are from that table. In the table there are more than 300,000 clones, more than 75% of which are singletons.

Sequenced input: PBMCs or T cells enriched from blood (not recorded which). The rearrangement uses TRBV6-1 and TRBJ1-1; unclear D gene. This TCR came from a woman younger than 30 who had recovered from COVID-19. The CDR3 nucleotides read TGTGCCAGCAGTGACCCCCTACGGAACACTGAAGCTTTCTTT. Protein product: CASSDPLRNTEAFF.